Listed below are T cell receptor beta chains from one sample, sequenced in a study of shared clonotypes between healthy human individuals. Measured with immunoSEQ multiplex PCR; TCRdb has only the in-frame clones, and not every one. The table lists about 690,000 clones, around 90% of them singletons. Specimen: memory CD8+ T cells from PBMCs. Receptors originate from a man younger than 35 in good health. Some clones in this sample may be carry-over from other donors' samples. The CDR3 runs from the conserved cysteine through the conserved F or W. A D gene is named only where the DNA matches it firmly. Some rows mark clone size as missing; the rest say once, few, many or name a class of expanded clone.

d_call j_call v_call clone_size cdr3_aa cdr3_nt
. TRBJ2-6 TRBV30 . CAWSVTSLSSGANVLTF TGTGCCTGGAGTGTAACCTCCTTGAGCTCTGGGGCCAACGTCCTGACTTTC
TRBD2 TRBJ2-4 TRBV11-2 once CASSAGLAVAKNIQYF TGTGCCAGCAGCGCGGGACTAGCGGTAGCCAAAAACATTCAGTACTTC
. TRBJ2-4 TRBV2 . CASSEIVKDIQYF TGTGCCAGCAGTGAGATTGTGAAGGACATTCAGTACTTC
TRBD2 TRBJ2-5 TRBV25-1 . CASSGWLAGSQETQYF TGTGCCAGCAGTGGGTGGCTAGCGGGGTCACAAGAGACCCAGTACTTC
. TRBJ2-7 TRBV27 . CATAQVGGSYEQYF TGTGCCACCGCACAAGTAGGTGGCTCCTACGAGCAGTACTTC
TRBD1 TRBJ1-4 TRBV2 . CASRPGQVDEKLFF TGTGCCAGCAGACCGGGACAGGTTGATGAAAAACTGTTTTTT
. TRBJ2-7 TRBV27 . CASSLSGVGLTYEQYF TGTGCCAGCAGTTTATCGGGGGTAGGACTTACCTACGAGCAGTACTTC
. TRBJ1-2 TRBV5-1 . CASSGDYGYTF TGCGCCAGCAGCGGAGACTATGGCTACACCTTC
. TRBJ2-7 TRBV28 . CASSLTPTGNEQYF TGTGCCAGCAGCCTAACCCCCACAGGGAACGAGCAGTACTTC
. TRBJ2-5 TRBV7-9 . CASSNIRAGPETQYF TGTGCCAGCAGCAACATAAGGGCAGGGCCAGAGACCCAGTACTTC
. TRBJ2-1 TRBV6-6 . CASSYTGGPYNEQFF TGTGCCAGCAGTTACACGGGGGGCCCTTACAATGAGCAGTTCTTC
. TRBJ2-1 TRBV19 . CASSMGGVGAYNEQFF TGTGCCAGTAGTATGGGAGGTGTGGGGGCCTACAATGAGCAGTTCTTC
. TRBJ1-2 TRBV9 . CASSVAPTGDGIVGYTF TGTGCCAGCAGCGTAGCCCCGACGGGGGACGGGATCGTGGGCTACACCTTC
TRBD2 TRBJ2-7 TRBV29-1 . CSVELAGGSWVDEQYF TGCAGCGTTGAACTAGCGGGAGGCTCGTGGGTGGACGAGCAGTACTTC
. TRBJ2-7 TRBV25-1 once CASSDDSYEQYF TGTGCCAGCAGTGATGACAGCTACGAGCAGTACTTC
TRBD1 TRBJ1-1 TRBV27 . CASSVNRGGTEAFF TGTGCCAGCAGTGTTAACAGGGGGGGAACTGAAGCTTTCTTT
TRBD2 TRBJ2-3 TRBV9 . CASQAGVPNTDTQYF TGTGCCAGCCAAGCGGGGGTCCCCAACACAGATACGCAGTATTTT
. TRBJ1-2 TRBV19 . CASSGRLPSPYGYTF TGTGCCAGTAGTGGAAGACTGCCGTCCCCCTATGGCTACACCTTC
. TRBJ2-1 TRBV6-5 . CASSYSKASAEQFF TGTGCCAGCAGTTACTCGAAAGCTAGCGCCGAGCAGTTCTTC
. TRBJ2-5 TRBV4-1 . CASSLLAEEGKETQYF TGCGCCAGCAGCCTTTTAGCGGAGGAGGGGAAAGAGACCCAGTACTTC
TRBD1 TRBJ2-1 TRBV28 . CASRPQGNEQFF TGTGCCAGCAGACCACAGGGGAATGAGCAGTTCTTC
TRBD2 TRBJ2-7 TRBV27 . CASSLLAGDEQYF TGTGCCAGCAGTCTACTAGCGGGAGACGAGCAGTACTTC
. TRBJ1-2 TRBV27 . CASSVQGIGYGYTF TGTGCCAGCAGTGTACAAGGGATCGGGTATGGCTACACCTTC
TRBD2 TRBJ2-7 TRBV10-3 . CAISDIRLAGIKIYEQYF TGTGCCATCAGTGATATTCGGCTAGCGGGCATAAAAATCTACGAGCAGTACTTC
. TRBJ1-1 TRBV7-2 . CASSLQGIMNTEAFF TGTGCCAGCAGCTTACAGGGGATCATGAACACTGAAGCTTTCTTT